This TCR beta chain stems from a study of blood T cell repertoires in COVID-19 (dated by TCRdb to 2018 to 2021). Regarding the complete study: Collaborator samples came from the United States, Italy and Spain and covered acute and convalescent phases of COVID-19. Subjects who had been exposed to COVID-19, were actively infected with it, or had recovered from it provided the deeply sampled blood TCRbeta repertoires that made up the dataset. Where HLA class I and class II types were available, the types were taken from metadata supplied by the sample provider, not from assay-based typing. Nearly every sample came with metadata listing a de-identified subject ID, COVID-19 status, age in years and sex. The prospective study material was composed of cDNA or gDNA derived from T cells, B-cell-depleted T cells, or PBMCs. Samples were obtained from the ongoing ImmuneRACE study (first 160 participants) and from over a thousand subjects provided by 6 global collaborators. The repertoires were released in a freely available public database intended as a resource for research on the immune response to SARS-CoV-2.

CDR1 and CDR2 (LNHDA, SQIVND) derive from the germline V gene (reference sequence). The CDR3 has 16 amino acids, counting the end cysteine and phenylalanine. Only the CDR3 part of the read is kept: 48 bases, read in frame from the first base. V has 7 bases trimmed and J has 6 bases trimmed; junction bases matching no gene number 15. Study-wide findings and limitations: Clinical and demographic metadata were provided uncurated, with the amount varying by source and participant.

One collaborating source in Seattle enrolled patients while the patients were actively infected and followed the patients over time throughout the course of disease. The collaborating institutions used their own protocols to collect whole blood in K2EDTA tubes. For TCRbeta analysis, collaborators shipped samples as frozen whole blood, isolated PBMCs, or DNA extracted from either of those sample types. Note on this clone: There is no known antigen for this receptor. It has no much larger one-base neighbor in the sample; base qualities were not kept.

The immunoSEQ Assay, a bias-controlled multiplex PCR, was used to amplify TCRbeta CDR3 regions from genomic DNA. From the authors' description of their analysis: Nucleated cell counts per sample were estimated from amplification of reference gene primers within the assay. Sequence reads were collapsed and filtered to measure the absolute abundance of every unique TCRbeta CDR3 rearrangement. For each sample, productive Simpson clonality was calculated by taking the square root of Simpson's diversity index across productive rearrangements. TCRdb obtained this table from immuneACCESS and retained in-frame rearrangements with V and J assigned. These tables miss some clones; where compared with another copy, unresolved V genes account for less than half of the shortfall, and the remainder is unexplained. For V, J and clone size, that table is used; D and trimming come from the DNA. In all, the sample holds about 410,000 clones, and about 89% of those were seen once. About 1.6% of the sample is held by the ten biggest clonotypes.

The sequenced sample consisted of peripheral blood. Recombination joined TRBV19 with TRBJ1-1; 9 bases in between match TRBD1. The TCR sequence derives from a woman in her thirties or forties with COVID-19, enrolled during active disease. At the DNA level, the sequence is TGTGCCAGTACCCTAGGAGCGGGACAGGGTATTCCTGAAGCTTTCTTT. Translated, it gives CASTLGAGQGIPEAFF.